This T cell receptor (beta chain) was sequenced in a study of blood T cell repertoires in COVID-19. The wider study: Sample material is recorded as cDNA or gDNA derived from T cells, B-cell-depleted T cells, or PBMCs.

The V gene lost 0 bases and the J gene lost 3 bases, with 15 bases spanning the gap. The germline V gene encodes CDR1 LNHNV and CDR2 YYDKDF (reference sequence). CDR3 size: 17 residues. This clone turned up a few times. Study processing details: Researchers report that nucleated cell counts were estimated from reference gene primer amplification. Method: immunoSEQ multiplex PCR; TCRdb's copy keeps in-frame clones and lacks some. V, J and clone size are those of that table, while D and trimming were read from the DNA. This sample has about 130,000 clones; over 75% occur once, and the top ten carry about 6.9%.

The chain is built from TRBV15 and TRBJ1-5; no clear D gene. The sample taken for sequencing was peripheral blood. This clonotype originated in a man aged 80 or over with active or convalescent COVID-19. The CDR3 region is CATSRDNPNTNNQPQHF. CDR3 bases: TGTGCCACCAGCAGAGATAACCCGAACACGAACAATCAGCCCCAGCATTTT. Variable domain in full (rest from reference TRBV15 and TRBJ1-5): DAMVIQNPRYQVTQFGKPVTLSCSQTLNHNVMYWYQQKSSQAPKLLFHYYDKDFNNEADTPDNFQSRRPNTSFCFLDIRSPGLGDTAMYLCATSRDNPNTNNQPQHFGDGTRLSIL.